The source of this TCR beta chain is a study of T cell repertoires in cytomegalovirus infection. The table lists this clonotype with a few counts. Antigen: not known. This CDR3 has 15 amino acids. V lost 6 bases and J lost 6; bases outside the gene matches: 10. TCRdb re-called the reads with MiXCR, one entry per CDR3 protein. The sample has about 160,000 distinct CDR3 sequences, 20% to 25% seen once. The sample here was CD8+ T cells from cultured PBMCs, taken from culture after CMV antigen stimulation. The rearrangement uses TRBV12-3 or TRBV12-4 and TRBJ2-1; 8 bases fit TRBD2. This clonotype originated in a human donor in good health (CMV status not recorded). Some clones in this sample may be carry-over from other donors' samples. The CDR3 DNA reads TGTGCCAGCAGGGACACACGGGGGGGGGGCAATGAGCAGTTCTTC. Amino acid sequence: CASRDTRGGGNEQFF.